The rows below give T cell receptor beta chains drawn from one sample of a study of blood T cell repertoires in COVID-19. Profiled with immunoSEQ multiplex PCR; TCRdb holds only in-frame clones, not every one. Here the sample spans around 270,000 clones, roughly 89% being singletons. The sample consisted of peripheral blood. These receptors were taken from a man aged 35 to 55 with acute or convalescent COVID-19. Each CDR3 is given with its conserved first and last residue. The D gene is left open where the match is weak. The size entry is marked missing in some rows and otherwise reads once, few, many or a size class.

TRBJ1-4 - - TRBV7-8 TGTGCCAGCAGCTCAGGGAGGGCTAATGAAAAACTGTTTTTT CASSSGRANEKLFF
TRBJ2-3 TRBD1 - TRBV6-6 TGTGCCAGCAGTCGAGACCGGGACAGGGGCACAGATACGCAGTATTTT CASSRDRDRGTDTQYF
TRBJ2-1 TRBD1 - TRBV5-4 TGTGCCAGCAGCTTGGACCCGACAGGGGACAATGAGCAGTTCTTC CASSLDPTGDNEQFF
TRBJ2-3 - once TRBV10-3 TGTGCCATCAGTGGCTACACAGATACGCAGTATTTT CAISGYTDTQYF
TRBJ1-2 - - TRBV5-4 TGTGCCAGCAGGCTGATGGGAGCCGGTGGCTACACCTTC CASRLMGAGGYTF
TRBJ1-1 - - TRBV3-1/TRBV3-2 TGTGCCAGCAGCCAAGGGGGGCAGGGGAAAGCTTTCTTT CASSQGGQGKAFF
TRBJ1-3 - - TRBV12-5 TGTGCTAGTGGTTTCGGAGGGGCCGGCTCTGGAAACACCATATATTTT CASGFGGAGSGNTIYF
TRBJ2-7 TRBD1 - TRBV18 TGTGCCAGCTCACCACCCGGACAGGCCAACGAGCAGTACTTC CASSPPGQANEQYF
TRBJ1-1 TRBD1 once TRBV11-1 TGTGCCAGCAGCTCGACAGGGGAGATTGCTGAAGCTTTCTTT CASSSTGEIAEAFF
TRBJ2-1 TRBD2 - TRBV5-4 TGTGCCAGCAGCTTGGGGACTAGCGGAGATGAGCAGTTCTTC CASSLGTSGDEQFF
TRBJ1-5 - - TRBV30 TGTGCCTGGAGTGTATTGGGCGGGCAGCCCCAGCATTTT CAWSVLGGQPQHF
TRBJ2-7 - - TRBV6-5 TGTGCCAGCAGTTACTTCAGGGGAGCAGAGCAGTACTTC CASSYFRGAEQYF
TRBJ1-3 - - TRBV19 TGTGCCAGTAGTCTATACAGGACCAACTCTGGAAACACCATATATTTT CASSLYRTNSGNTIYF
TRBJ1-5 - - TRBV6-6 TGTGCCAGCAGTTCCAGCACGGGAAGGGGCAATCAGCCCCAGCATTTT CASSSSTGRGNQPQHF
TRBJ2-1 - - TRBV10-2 TGCGCCAGCACCGAGACTAGCTCCTACAATGAGCAGTTCTTC CASTETSSYNEQFF
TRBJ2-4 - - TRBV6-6 TGTGCCAGCACCCCAGGCGGGACTAACATTCAGTACTTC CASTPGGTNIQYF
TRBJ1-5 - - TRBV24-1 TGTGCCACCAGTGACTCCGGGCTAGGAGGGGGCAATCAGCCCCAGCATTTT CATSDSGLGGGNQPQHF
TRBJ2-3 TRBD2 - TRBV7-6 TGTGCCAGCAGCTTACTAGCGGGGGGCCGCACAGATACGCAGTATTTT CASSLLAGGRTDTQYF
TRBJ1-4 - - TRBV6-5 TGTGCCAGCAGTTTACTAGGGACTAATGAAAAACTGTTTTTT CASSLLGTNEKLFF
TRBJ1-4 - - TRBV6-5 TGTGCCAGCAGTTACTCGGGGGCTTCGGGAGAAAAACTGTTTTTT CASSYSGASGEKLFF
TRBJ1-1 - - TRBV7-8 TGTGCCAGCAGCTTTCTCAACACTGAAGCTTTCTTT CASSFLNTEAFF
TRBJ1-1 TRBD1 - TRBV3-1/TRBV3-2 TGTGCCAGCAGCCAAGAGTTCCGGGACAGGGTCCCGAACACTGAAGCTTTCTTT CASSQEFRDRVPNTEAFF
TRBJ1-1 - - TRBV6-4 TGTGCCAGCAGTGTGGGACACCTCAACACTGAAGCTTTCTTT CASSVGHLNTEAFF
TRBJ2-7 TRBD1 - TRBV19 TGTGCCAGTAGTATAGGACAGGGGGGGTCCTACGAGCAGTACTTC CASSIGQGGSYEQYF
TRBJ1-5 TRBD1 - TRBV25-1 TGTGCCAGCAGAGACAGGGAGGAAGATCAGCCCCAGCATTTT CASRDREEDQPQHF
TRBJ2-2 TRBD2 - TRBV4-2 TGTGCCAGCAGCCACCCCTCGGGGGGGCAGGACGGGGAGCTGTTTTTT CASSHPSGGQDGELFF
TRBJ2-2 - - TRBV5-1 TGCGCCAGCAGCCCGAAGGAGACCGGGGAGCTGTTTTTT CASSPKETGELFF
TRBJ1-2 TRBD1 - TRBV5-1 TGCGCCAGCAGCTGGGACAGCTACTATGGCTACACCTTC CASSWDSYYGYTF
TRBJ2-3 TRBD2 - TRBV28 TGTGCCAGTTTCGCGGGGCTAGCGGGCACAGATACGCAGTATTTT CASFAGLAGTDTQYF
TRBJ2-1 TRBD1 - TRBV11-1 TGTGCCAGCAGCTCCCCCCGACAGGGGGCGGAGAATGAGCAGTTCTTC CASSSPRQGAENEQFF
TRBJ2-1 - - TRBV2 TGTGCCAGCAGTGAAGACAGGGAGTTGGAGCAGTTCTTC CASSEDRELEQFF
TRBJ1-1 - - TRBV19 TGTGCCAGTAGTATAGGACATACGGACACTGAAGCTTTCTTT CASSIGHTDTEAFF
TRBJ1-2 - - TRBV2 TGTGCCAGCAGTGAAGCGCGTTACCCCTTTGGCTACACCTTC CASSEARYPFGYTF
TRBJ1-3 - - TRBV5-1 TGCGCCAGCAGCTCGGTAAGCTCTGGAAACACCATATATTTT CASSSVSSGNTIYF
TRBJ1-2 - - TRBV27 TGTGCCAGCAGTTTCAGAGGCATGTATGGCTACACCTTC CASSFRGMYGYTF
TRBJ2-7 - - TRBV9 TGTGCCAGCAGCGTAGGGGGGGTGCCCTACGAGCAGTACTTC CASSVGGVPYEQYF
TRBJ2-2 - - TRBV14 TGTGCCAGCAGCCCCAGAAATGAAGCCGGGGAGCTGTTTTTT CASSPRNEAGELFF
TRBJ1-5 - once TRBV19 TGTGCCAGTAGTATAGCGGGAGTCAATCAGCCCCAGCATTTT CASSIAGVNQPQHF
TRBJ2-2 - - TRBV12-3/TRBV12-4 TGTGCCAGCAGTTGGCTGGCAGGGGAGCTGTTTTTT CASSWLAGELFF
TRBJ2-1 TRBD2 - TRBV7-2 TGTGCCAGCAGCCCCGGGGGGGGCCCCTCGGGTGAGCAGTTCTTC CASSPGGGPSGEQFF
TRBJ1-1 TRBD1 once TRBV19 TGTGCCAGTAAACAGGGGGCGACTGAAGCTTTCTTT CASKQGATEAFF
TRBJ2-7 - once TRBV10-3 TGTGCCATCAGTGAGGGTCCCGGGAGAGAGCAGTACTTC CAISEGPGREQYF
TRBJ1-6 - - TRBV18 TGTGCCAGCTCAGTTTCCGGGACACCTGTCTCCTATAATTCACCCCTCCACTTT CASSVSGTPVSYNSPLHF
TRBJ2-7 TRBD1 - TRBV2 TGTGCCAGCAGCCTAACAGGGGTGAGAGAGCAGTACTTC CASSLTGVREQYF
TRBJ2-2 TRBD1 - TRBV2 TGTGCCAGCAGTGGGGGACAGTCCCACACCGGGGAGCTGTTTTTT CASSGGQSHTGELFF
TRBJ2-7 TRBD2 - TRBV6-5 TGTGCCAGCAGTTACAGTCAGCGGGGGGCAATCTACGAGCAGTACTTC CASSYSQRGAIYEQYF